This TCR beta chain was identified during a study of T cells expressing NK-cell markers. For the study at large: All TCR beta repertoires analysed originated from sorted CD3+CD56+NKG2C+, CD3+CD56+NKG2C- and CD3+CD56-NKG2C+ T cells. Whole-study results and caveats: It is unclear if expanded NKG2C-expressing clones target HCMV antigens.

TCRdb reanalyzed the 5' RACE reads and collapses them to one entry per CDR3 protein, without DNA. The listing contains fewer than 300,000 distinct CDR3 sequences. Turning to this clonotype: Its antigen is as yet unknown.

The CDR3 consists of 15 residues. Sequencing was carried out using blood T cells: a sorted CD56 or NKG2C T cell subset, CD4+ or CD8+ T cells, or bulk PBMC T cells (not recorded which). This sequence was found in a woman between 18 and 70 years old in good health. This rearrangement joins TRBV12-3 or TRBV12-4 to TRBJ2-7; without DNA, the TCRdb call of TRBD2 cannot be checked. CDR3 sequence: CASSLREGQVYEQYF.